This T cell receptor (beta chain) was observed in a study of blood T cell repertoires in COVID-19. Study background: COVID-19 samples collected from the United States, Italy and Spain covered acute and convalescent phases. Sources were T cells, B-cell-depleted T cells, or PBMCs; the material itself was cDNA or gDNA.

This CDR3 has 16 amino acids. The germline V gene encodes CDR1 SGHNT and CDR2 YENEEA. J was trimmed by 5 bases and V by 6 bases; bases with no gene match: 10. The protocol was immunoSEQ multiplex PCR, while the TCRdb copy is restricted to in-frame clones and leaves out a portion. This sample has approximately 290,000 clones, with approximately 83% found just once. Donors were grouped by their self-reported clinical history. Two negative PCRs, clearance, or symptom resolution characterized the recovered Cohort 3 donors. The receptor's source is a woman in her thirties who had recovered from COVID-19. What was sequenced was PBMCs or T cells enriched from blood (not recorded which). The chain joins TRBV11-3 to TRBJ2-3; TRBD2 agrees at 11 bases. The CDR3: CASSSGGALRGDTQYF. CDR3 nucleotides: TGTGCCAGCAGTAGCGGGGGGGCCTTGAGAGGAGATACGCAGTATTTT. Supplemented by reference TRBV11-3 and TRBJ2-3, the full variable domain reads EAGVVQSPRYKIIEKKQPVAFWCNPISGHNTLYWYLQNLGQGPELLIRYENEEAVDDSQLPKDRFSAERLKGVDSTLKIQPAELGDSAVYLCASSSGGALRGDTQYFGPGTRLTVL.